These T cell receptor beta chains were read from a single sample in a study of high-grade serous ovarian cancer treatment subgroups. The table came from immunoSEQ multiplex PCR; TCRdb's copy has only in-frame clones and leaves some out. The sample contains nearly 4,500 clones, approximately 76% of which appear only once. Sequencing input: tumor tissue. These receptors came from a human donor with high-grade serous ovarian cancer. CDR3s include the opening cysteine and the closing phenylalanine or tryptophan. The D gene is left open where the match is weak. Part of the rows lack a size; the others show once, few, many or a class for expanded clones.

abundance	d_gene	v_gene	j_gene	CDR3aa	CDR3nt
NA	NA	TRBV29-1	TRBJ2-2	CSGSTVTGELFF	TGCAGCGGGTCCACTGTCACCGGGGAGCTGTTTTTT
NA	NA	TRBV6-5	TRBJ1-1	CASSSLLAEAFF	TGTGCCAGCAGCTCGTTGTTGGCTGAAGCTTTCTTT
NA	NA	TRBV30	TRBJ1-3	CAWIYGPGNTIYF	TGTGCCTGGATTTACGGGCCTGGAAACACCATATATTTT
NA	NA	TRBV5-1	TRBJ1-3	CASSPDVRSGNTIYF	TGCGCCAGCAGCCCGGACGTCCGCTCTGGGAACACCATATATTTT
few	NA	TRBV11-2	TRBJ2-7	CASSLQTRNSRDEQYF	TGTGCCAGCAGCTTACAAACACGAAACAGTCGGGACGAGCAGTACTTC
once	TRBD1	TRBV7-3	TRBJ1-1	CASSYRGNTEAFF	TGTGCCAGCAGCTACAGGGGGAACACTGAAGCTTTCTTT
once	NA	TRBV13	TRBJ1-5	CASSLGPGENQPQHF	TGTGCCAGCAGCTTAGGCCCGGGGGAAAATCAGCCCCAGCATTTT
NA	NA	TRBV21-1	TRBJ2-7	CASSKTPTCGGGLYEQYF	TGTGCCAGCAGCAAAACCCCTACATGTGGCGGGGGACTCTACGAGCAGTACTTC
NA	NA	TRBV19	TRBJ1-3	CASSTTGFSGNTIYF	TGTGCCAGTAGTACTACAGGTTTCTCTGGAAACACCATATATTTT
NA	TRBD1	TRBV19	TRBJ1-4	CASSLRDRDEKLFF	TGTGCCAGTAGTCTCCGGGACAGGGATGAAAAACTGTTTTTT
NA	NA	TRBV7-8	TRBJ1-5	CASSYRLDNQPQHF	TGTGCCAGCAGCTATAGACTAGACAATCAGCCCCAGCATTTT
NA	TRBD1	TRBV28	TRBJ1-2	CASSLIGDRDRTYGYTF	TGTGCCAGCAGTTTAATAGGTGACAGGGATCGGACCTATGGCTACACCTTC
NA	NA	TRBV5-6	TRBJ2-7	CASVGDDYEQYF	TGTGCCAGCGTAGGAGACGACTACGAGCAGTACTTC
NA	TRBD1	TRBV4-1	TRBJ2-7	CASSPGQGPTYEQYF	TGCGCCAGCAGCCCGGGACAGGGCCCAACCTACGAGCAGTACTTC
NA	NA	TRBV5-8	TRBJ2-4	CASSLLLPGAKNIQYF	TGTGCCAGCAGCCTATTACTTCCCGGGGCAAAAAACATTCAGTACTTC
few	NA	TRBV2	TRBJ2-7	CASSEPPEESSYEQYF	TGTGCCAGCAGTGAACCCCCGGAGGAAAGCTCCTACGAGCAGTACTTC
NA	NA	TRBV29-1	TRBJ1-3	CSVRANRPGDPGNTIYF	TGCAGCGTTAGGGCCAACAGGCCGGGGGACCCTGGAAACACCATATATTTT
once	NA	TRBV29-1	TRBJ1-2	CSVEGRGHGYTF	TGCAGCGTTGAGGGGAGGGGACATGGCTACACCTTC
NA	NA	TRBV7-2	TRBJ2-3	CASSEPPGSSTDTQYF	TGTGCCAGCAGCGAACCTCCCGGGTCTAGCACAGATACGCAGTATTTT
once	NA	TRBV29-1	TRBJ1-1	CSVVIRISNTEAFF	TGCAGCGTTGTGATCCGGATTTCGAACACTGAAGCTTTCTTT
NA	NA	TRBV30	TRBJ1-1	CAWSYRGGNTEAFF	TGTGCCTGGAGTTACCGTGGAGGGAACACTGAAGCTTTCTTT
NA	TRBD1	TRBV7-3	TRBJ2-7	CASSLQTGGEQYF	TGTGCCAGCAGCTTACAGACAGGGGGCGAGCAGTACTTC
once	TRBD2	TRBV11-3	TRBJ2-1	CASSPRTSGRGFSSYNEQFF	TGTGCCAGCAGCCCTCGCACTTCCGGGAGGGGCTTCAGCTCCTACAATGAGCAGTTCTTC
NA	NA	TRBV18	TRBJ1-1	CASSPRNTEAFF	TGTGCCAGCTCACCCAGGAACACTGAAGCTTTCTTT
few	NA	TRBV28	TRBJ1-1	CASSLFRNTEAFF	TGTGCCAGCAGTTTATTCCGGAACACTGAAGCTTTCTTT
NA	NA	TRBV4-1	TRBJ1-5	CASSRDIWGNQPQHF	TGCGCCAGCAGCCGGGACATTTGGGGGAATCAGCCCCAGCATTTT
once	NA	TRBV1	TRBJ1-3	CTSSQDLGTGFISGNTIYF	TGCACCAGCAGCCAAGATTTAGGTACAGGATTTATCTCTGGAAACACCATATATTTT
NA	TRBD2	TRBV4-3	TRBJ2-7	CASSLTSGTYEQYF	TGCGCCAGCAGCCTTACTAGCGGCACCTACGAGCAGTACTTC
NA	NA	TRBV7-8	TRBJ2-7	CASSLGVGAYEQYF	TGTGCCAGCAGCTTAGGCGTCGGAGCCTACGAGCAGTACTTC